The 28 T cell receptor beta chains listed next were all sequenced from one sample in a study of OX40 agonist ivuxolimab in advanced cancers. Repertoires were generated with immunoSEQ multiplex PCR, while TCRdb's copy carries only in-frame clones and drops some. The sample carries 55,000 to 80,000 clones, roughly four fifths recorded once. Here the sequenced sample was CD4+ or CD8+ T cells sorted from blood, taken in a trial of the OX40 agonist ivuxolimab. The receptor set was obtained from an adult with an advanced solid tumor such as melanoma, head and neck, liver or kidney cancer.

Written as DNA, the CDR3 is TGTGCCTGGAGTGTAGGGTCCGCGGGGGCGGATACGCAGTATTTT. Residues: CAWSVGSAGADTQYF. The V call is TRBV30, the J call TRBJ2-3, with D perhaps TRBD2 (7 bases). V lost 0 bases and J 6 bases, leaving 16 bases between the germline ends. CDR1 and CDR2 from the germline V gene are GTSNPN and SVGIG (reference sequence). The CDR3 runs to 15 residues.

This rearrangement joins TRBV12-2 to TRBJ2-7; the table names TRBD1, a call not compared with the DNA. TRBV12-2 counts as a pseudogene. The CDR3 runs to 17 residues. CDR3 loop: CASRPPGTPAPSYEQYF. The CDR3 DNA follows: TGTGCAAGTCGCCCCCCAGGGACACCGGCTCCCTCCTACGAGCAGTACTTC.

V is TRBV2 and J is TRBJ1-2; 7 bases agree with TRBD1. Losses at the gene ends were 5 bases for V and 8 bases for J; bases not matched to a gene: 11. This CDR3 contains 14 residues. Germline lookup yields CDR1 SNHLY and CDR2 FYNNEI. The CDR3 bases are TGTGCCAGCAGTCCCGGACCCAGGGGGGACGGCTACACCTTC. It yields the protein CASSPGPRGDGYTF.

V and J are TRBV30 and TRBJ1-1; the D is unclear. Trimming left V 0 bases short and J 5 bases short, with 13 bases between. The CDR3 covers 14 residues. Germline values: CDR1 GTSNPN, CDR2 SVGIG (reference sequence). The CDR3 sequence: CAWSVIPGLTEAFF. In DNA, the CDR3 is TGTGCCTGGAGTGTAATACCGGGGTTGACTGAAGCTTTCTTT.

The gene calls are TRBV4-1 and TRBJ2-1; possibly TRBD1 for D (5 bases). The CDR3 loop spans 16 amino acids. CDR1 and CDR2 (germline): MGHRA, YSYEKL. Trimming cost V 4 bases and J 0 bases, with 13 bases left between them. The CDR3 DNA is TGCGCCAGCAGCCCGATACAGGCCCTCTCCTACAATGAGCAGTTCTTC. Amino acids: CASSPIQALSYNEQFF.

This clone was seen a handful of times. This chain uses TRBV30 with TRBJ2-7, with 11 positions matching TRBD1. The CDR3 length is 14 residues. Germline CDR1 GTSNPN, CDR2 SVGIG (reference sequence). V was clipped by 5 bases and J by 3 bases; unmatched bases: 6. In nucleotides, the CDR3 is TGTGCCTGGGATATAGGGACAGGGGGCTACGAGCAGTACTTC. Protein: CAWDIGTGGYEQYF.

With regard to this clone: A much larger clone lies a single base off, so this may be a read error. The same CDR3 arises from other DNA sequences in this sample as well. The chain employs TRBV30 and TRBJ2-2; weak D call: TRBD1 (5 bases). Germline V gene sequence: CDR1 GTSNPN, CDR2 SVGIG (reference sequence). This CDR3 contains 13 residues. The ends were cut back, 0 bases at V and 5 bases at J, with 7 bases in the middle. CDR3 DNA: TGTGCCTGGAGTGTACAGGTGACCGGGGAGCTGTTTTTT. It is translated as CAWSVQVTGELFF.

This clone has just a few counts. Here the CDR3 reads CASSSTGTGIQETQYF. The CDR3 DNA reads TGCGCCAGCAGCTCAACCGGGACAGGGATACAAGAGACCCAGTACTTC. This sequence joins TRBV5-1 and TRBJ2-5; 9 bases are a match to TRBD1. V gave up 3 bases and J gave up 2 bases; unmatched junction bases: 8. The CDR3 runs 16 residues. Germline CDR1 is SGHRS and CDR2 is YFSETQ.

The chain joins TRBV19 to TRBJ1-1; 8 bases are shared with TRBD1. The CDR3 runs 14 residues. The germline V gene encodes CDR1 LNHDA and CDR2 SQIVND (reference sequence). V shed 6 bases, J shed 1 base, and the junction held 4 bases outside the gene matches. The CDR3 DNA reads TGTGCCAGTAGCCGGACAGGGACGAACACTGAAGCTTTCTTT. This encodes CASSRTGTNTEAFF.

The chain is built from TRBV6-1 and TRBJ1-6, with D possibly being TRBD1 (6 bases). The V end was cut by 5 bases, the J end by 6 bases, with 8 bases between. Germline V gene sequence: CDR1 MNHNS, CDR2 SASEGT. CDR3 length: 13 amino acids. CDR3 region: CASSLQGNSPLHF. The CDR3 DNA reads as TGTGCCAGCAGTTTACAGGGTAATTCACCCCTCCACTTT.

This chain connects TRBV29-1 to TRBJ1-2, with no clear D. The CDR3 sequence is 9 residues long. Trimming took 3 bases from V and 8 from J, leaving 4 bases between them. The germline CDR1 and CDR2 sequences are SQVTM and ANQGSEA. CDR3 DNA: TGCAGCGTTGAGCTCGGCTACACCTTC. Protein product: CSVELGYTF.

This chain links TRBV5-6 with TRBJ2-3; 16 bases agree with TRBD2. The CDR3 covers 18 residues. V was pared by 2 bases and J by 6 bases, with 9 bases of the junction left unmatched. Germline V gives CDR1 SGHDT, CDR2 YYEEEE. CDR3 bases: TGTGCCAGCAGCTTAAGCCCGGGACTAGCGGGGGGGCGGGATACGCAGTATTTT. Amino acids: CASSLSPGLAGGRDTQYF.

CDR3 sequence reads: CASSLEGGFGNSPLHF. CDR3 nucleotides: TGTGCCAGCAGCTTGGAGGGGGGCTTTGGGAATTCACCCCTCCACTTT. J is TRBJ1-6 and V is TRBV7-2; tentatively, D is TRBD1 (6 bases). Germline CDR1 is SGHTA and CDR2 is FQGNSA. The CDR3 consists of 16 residues. The V end was cut by 3 bases, the J end by 7 bases, with 16 bases between.

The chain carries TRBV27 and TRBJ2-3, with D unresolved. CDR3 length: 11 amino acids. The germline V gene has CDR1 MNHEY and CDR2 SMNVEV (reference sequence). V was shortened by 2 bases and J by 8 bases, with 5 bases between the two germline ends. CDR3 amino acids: CASSLASTQYF. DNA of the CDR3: TGTGCCAGCAGTTTAGCAAGTACGCAGTATTTT.

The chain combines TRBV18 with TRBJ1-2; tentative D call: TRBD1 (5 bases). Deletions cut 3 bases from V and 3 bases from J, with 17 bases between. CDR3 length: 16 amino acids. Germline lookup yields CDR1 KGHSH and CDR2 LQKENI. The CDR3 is CASSPPWGREDYGYTF. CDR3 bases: TGTGCCAGCTCACCCCCTTGGGGCAGGGAAGACTATGGCTACACCTTC.

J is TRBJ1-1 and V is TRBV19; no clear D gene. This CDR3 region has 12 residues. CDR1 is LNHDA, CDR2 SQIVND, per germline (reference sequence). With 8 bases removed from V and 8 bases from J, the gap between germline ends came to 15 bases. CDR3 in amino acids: CASLKAYSEAFF. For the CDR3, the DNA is TGTGCCAGTTTGAAGGCATATTCCGAAGCTTTCTTT.

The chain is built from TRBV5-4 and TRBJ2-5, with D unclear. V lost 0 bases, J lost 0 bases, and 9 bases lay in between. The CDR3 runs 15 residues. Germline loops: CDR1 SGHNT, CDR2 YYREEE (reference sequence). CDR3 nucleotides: TGTGCCAGCAGCTTGGGAGGTTGGTACCAAGAGACCCAGTACTTC. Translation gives CASSLGGWYQETQYF.

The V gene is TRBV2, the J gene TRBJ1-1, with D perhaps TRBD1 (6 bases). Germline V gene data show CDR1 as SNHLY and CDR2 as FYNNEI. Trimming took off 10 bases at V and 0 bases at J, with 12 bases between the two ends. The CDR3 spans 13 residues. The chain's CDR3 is CATHREMNTEAFF. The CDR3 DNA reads TGTGCCACCCACAGGGAAATGAACACTGAAGCTTTCTTT.

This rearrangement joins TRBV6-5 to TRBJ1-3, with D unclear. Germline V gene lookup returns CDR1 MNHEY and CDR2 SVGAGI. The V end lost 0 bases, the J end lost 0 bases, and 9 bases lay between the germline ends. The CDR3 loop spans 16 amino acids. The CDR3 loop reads CASSYSLANSGNTIYF. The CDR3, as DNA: TGTGCCAGCAGTTACTCACTGGCGAACTCTGGAAACACCATATATTTT.

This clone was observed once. The CDR3 DNA sequence: TGTGCCAGCGGGCGGCGGGATGGCTACACCTTC. It translates to CASGRRDGYTF. This chain connects TRBV2 to TRBJ1-2; unclear D gene. V was trimmed by 8 bases and J by 6 bases, leaving 10 bases between them. The CDR3 consists of 11 residues. Germline V gene lookup returns CDR1 SNHLY and CDR2 FYNNEI.

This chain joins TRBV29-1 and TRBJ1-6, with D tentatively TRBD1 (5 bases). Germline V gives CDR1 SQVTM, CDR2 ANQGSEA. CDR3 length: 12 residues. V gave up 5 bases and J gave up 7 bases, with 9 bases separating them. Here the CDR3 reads CSVRWGNSPLHF. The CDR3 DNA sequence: TGCAGCGTTCGTTGGGGGAATTCACCCCTCCACTTT.

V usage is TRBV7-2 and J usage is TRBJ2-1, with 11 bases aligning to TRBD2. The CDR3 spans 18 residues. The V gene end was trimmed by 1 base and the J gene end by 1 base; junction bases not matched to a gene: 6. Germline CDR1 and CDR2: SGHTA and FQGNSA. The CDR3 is CASSLGLAGGPSYNEQFF. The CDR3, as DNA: TGTGCCAGCAGCTTAGGGCTAGCGGGGGGACCTTCCTACAATGAGCAGTTCTTC.

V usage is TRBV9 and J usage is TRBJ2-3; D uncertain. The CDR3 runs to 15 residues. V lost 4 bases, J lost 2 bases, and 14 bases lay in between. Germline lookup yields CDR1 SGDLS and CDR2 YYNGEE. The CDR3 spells CASSSGWLSTDTQYF. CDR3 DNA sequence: TGTGCCAGCAGCTCCGGATGGTTATCCACAGATACGCAGTATTTT. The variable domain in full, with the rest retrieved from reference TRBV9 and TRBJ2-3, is DSGVTQTPKHLITATGQRVTLRCSPRSGDLSVYWYQQSLDQGLQFLIQYYNGEERAKGNILERFSAQQFPDLHSELNLSSLELGDSALYFCASSSGWLSTDTQYFGPGTRLTVL.

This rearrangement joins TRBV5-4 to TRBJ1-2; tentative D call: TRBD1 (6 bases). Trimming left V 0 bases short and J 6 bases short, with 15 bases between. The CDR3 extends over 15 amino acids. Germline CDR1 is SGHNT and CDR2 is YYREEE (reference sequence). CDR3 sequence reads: CASSLVDTGLHGYTF. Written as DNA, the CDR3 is TGTGCCAGCAGCTTGGTGGATACAGGGTTGCATGGCTACACCTTC.

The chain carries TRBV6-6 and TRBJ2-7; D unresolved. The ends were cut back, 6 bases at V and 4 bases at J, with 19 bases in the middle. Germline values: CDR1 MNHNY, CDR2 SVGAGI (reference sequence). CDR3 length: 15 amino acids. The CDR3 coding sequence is TGTGCCAGCAGGGTACGATCCTCGTCTATATACGAGCAGTACTTC. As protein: CASRVRSSSIYEQYF.

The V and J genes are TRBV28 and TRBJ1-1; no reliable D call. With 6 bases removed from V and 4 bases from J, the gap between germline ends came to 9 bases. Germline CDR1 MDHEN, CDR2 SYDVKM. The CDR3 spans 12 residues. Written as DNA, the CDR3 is TGTGCCAGCAGATCGCAGCGCACTGAAGCTTTCTTT. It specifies CASRSQRTEAFF. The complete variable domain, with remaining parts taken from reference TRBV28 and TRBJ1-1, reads DVKVTQSSRYLVKRTGEKVFLECVQDMDHENMFWYRQDPGLGLRLIYFSYDVKMKEKGDIPEGYSVSREKKERFSLILESASTNQTSMYLCASRSQRTEAFFGQGTRLTVV.

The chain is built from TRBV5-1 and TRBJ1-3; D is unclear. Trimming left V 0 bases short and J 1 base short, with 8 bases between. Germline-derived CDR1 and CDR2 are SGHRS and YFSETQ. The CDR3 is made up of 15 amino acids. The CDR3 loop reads CASSLAGRSGNTIYF. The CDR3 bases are TGCGCCAGCAGCTTGGCCGGACGATCTGGAAACACCATATATTTT. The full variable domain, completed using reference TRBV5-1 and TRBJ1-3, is KAGVTQTPRYLIKTRGQQVTLSCSPISGHRSVSWYQQTPGQGLQFLFEYFSETQRNKGNFPGRFSGRQFSNSRSEMNVSTLELGDSALYLCASSLAGRSGNTIYFGEGSWLTVV.

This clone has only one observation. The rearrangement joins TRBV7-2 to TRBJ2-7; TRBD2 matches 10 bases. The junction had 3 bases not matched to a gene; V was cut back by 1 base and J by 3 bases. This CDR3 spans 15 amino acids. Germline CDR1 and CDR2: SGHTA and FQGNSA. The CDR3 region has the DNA TGTGCCAGCAGCTTAGAACTAGCGGGAAACTACGAGCAGTACTTC. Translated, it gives CASSLELAGNYEQYF. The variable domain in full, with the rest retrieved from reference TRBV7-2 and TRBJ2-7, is GAGVSQSPSNKVTEKGKDVELRCDPISGHTALYWYRQSLGQGLEFLIYFQGNSAPDKSGLPSDRFSAERTGGSVSTLTIQRTQQEDSAVYLCASSLELAGNYEQYFGPGTRLTVT.